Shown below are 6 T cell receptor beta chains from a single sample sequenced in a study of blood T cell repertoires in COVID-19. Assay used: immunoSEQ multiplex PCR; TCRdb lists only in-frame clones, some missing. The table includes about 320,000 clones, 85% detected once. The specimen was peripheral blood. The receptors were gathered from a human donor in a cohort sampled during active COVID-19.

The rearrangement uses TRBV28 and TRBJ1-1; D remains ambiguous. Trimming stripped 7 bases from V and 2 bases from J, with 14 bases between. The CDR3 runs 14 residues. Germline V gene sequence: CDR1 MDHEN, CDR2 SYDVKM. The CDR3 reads CASTPGGVNTEAFF. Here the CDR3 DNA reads TGTGCCAGCACCCCCGGCGGGGTAAACACTGAAGCTTTCTTT.

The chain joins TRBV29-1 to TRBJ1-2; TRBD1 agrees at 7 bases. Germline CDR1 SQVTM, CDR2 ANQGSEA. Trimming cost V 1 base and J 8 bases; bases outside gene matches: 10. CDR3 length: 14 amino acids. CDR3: CSVEGGAGTDGYTF. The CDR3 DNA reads TGCAGCGTTGAAGGGGGGGCCGGGACAGACGGCTACACCTTC.

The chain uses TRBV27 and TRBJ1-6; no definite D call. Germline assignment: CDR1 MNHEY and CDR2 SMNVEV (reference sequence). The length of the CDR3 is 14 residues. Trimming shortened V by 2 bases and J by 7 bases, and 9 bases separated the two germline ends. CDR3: CASSLVAVNSPLHF. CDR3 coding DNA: TGTGCCAGCAGTTTAGTGGCAGTGAATTCACCCCTCCACTTT.

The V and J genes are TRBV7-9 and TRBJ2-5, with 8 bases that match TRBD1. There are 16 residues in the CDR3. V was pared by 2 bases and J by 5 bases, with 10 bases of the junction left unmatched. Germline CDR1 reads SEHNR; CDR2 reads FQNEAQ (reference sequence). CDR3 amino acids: CASSLWVGGDRETQYF. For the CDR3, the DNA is TGTGCCAGCAGCTTATGGGTTGGAGGGGACAGGGAGACCCAGTACTTC. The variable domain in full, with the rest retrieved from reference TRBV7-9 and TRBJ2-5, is DTGVSQNPRHKITKRGQNVTFRCDPISEHNRLYWYRQTLGQGPEFLTYFQNEAQLEKSRLLSDRFSAERPKGSFSTLEIQRTEQGDSAMYLCASSLWVGGDRETQYFGPGTRLLVL.

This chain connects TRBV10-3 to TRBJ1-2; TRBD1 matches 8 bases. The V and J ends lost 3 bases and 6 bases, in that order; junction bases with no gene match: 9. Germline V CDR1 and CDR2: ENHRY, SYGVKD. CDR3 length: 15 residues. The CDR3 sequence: CAISEVGTGLNGYTF. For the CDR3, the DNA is TGTGCCATCAGTGAAGTGGGGACAGGTCTAAATGGCTACACCTTC.

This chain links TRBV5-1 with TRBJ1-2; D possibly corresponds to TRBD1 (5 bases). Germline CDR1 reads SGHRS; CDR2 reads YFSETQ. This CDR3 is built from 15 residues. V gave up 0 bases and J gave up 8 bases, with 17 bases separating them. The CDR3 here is CASSLEFRGSAGYTF. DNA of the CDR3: TGCGCCAGCAGCTTGGAATTTAGGGGATCGGCAGGCTACACCTTC.